One and the same sample provided the 18 T cell receptor beta chains below, sequenced in a study of Ad26.COV2.S vaccination and SARS-CoV-2 variants. Assay: immunoSEQ multiplex PCR; the TCRdb copy retains only in-frame clones and omits some. There are just under 250,000 clones in the sample; around nine tenths occur only once, and about 10% lies in the top ten. Stated treatment: around 19 received Ad26.COV2.S at low or high dose, single or two shots; 5 received placebo; per-sample allocation not given. After the first vaccine or placebo injection, samples were drawn on day 63. Here the sequenced sample was peripheral blood, taken in a trial of Ad26.COV2.S vaccine versus placebo. The receptors stem from a person between 18 and 60 years old who received the Ad26.COV2.S COVID-19 vaccine or a placebo.

The V call is TRBV5-6, the J call TRBJ2-1; D call uncertain. Trimming pared 0 bases from V and 8 bases from J, leaving 18 bases between. The CDR3 is 16 residues long. Germline CDR1 and CDR2: SGHDT and YYEEEE. CDR3 in amino acids: CASSLVGPLLVDEQFF. In DNA form, the CDR3 reads TGTGCCAGCAGCTTGGTAGGCCCTCTTCTGGTCGATGAGCAGTTCTTC. Complete variable domain (other parts from reference TRBV5-6 and TRBJ2-1): DAGVTQSPTHLIKTRGQQVTLRCSPKSGHDTVSWYQQALGQGPQFIFQYYEEEERQRGNFPDRFSGHQFPNYSSELNVNALLLGDSALYLCASSLVGPLLVDEQFFGPGTRLTVL.

This clone has a handful of counts. The chain combines TRBV9 with TRBJ2-2; 10 nucleotides agree with TRBD1. Germline V gene lookup returns CDR1 SGDLS and CDR2 YYNGEE. J gave up 4 bases and V 7 bases, and 7 bases lay outside the gene matches. The CDR3 loop spans 15 amino acids. The CDR3 is CASGQGGFGTGELFF. CDR3 DNA: TGTGCCAGCGGACAGGGGGGCTTCGGCACCGGGGAGCTGTTTTTT. Supplemented by reference TRBV9 and TRBJ2-2, the full variable domain reads DSGVTQTPKHLITATGQRVTLRCSPRSGDLSVYWYQQSLDQGLQFLIQYYNGEERAKGNILERFSAQQFPDLHSELNLSSLELGDSALYFCASGQGGFGTGELFFGEGSRLTVL.

The CDR3, as DNA: TGTGCCAGCAGCTTAGTCGTATATTCCGGGGAGCTGTTTTTT. Translating it yields CASSLVVYSGELFF. The chain carries TRBV7-9 and TRBJ2-2, with D uncertain. In germline, CDR1 is SEHNR, CDR2 FQNEAQ (reference sequence). This CDR3 spans 14 amino acids. Trimming cost V 1 base and J 6 bases, with 9 bases left between them. Together with reference TRBV7-9 and TRBJ2-2, the CDR3 gives the full variable domain: DTGVSQNPRHKITKRGQNVTFRCDPISEHNRLYWYRQTLGQGPEFLTYFQNEAQLEKSRLLSDRFSAERPKGSFSTLEIQRTEQGDSAMYLCASSLVVYSGELFFGEGSRLTVL.

The chain links TRBV7-6 to TRBJ2-7, with 9 nucleotides matching TRBD1. Trimming removed 0 bases from V and 3 bases from J; junction bases left unmatched: 12. Germline values: CDR1 SGHVS, CDR2 FNYEAQ. This CDR3 has 18 residues. In DNA form, the CDR3 reads TGTGCCAGCAGCTTAGCTTTGATCACGGGACAGGGTTTCTACGAGCAGTACTTC. Its translation: CASSLALITGQGFYEQYF.

This chain joins TRBV5-1 and TRBJ2-3; tentatively, D is TRBD2 (6 bases). CDR1 is SGHRS, CDR2 YFSETQ, per germline. Trimming cost V 3 bases and J 6 bases, with 17 bases left between them. The CDR3 spans 15 residues. In nucleotides, the CDR3 is TGCGCCAGCAGCTCCAGAGGGGCAGGAGGGGATACGCAGTATTTT. Its protein is CASSSRGAGGDTQYF. Combining the CDR3 with reference TRBV5-1 and TRBJ2-3 gives the whole variable domain KAGVTQTPRYLIKTRGQQVTLSCSPISGHRSVSWYQQTPGQGLQFLFEYFSETQRNKGNFPGRFSGRQFSNSRSEMNVSTLELGDSALYLCASSSRGAGGDTQYFGPGTRLTVL.

This clone was detected a few times. The same CDR3 is also encoded by other DNA sequences in this sample. The rearrangement links TRBV6-4 to TRBJ2-1, with D possibly being TRBD1 or TRBD2 (5 bases each). Germline-derived CDR1 and CDR2 are MRHNA and SNTAGT. Trimming removed 0 bases from V and 2 bases from J, with 8 bases in between. The CDR3 is 15 amino acids. The CDR3 DNA follows: TGTGCCAGCAGTGACTCTGGGGGAGCCTACAATGAGCAGTTCTTC. Its protein product is CASSDSGGAYNEQFF.

This chain links TRBV28 with TRBJ1-2; 8 bases fit TRBD1. The V segment lost 4 bases and the J segment 8 bases; nucleotides outside the gene matches: 9. This CDR3 is 14 amino acids long. Germline loops: CDR1 MDHEN, CDR2 SYDVKM. The CDR3 sequence: CASSSGTGLEGYTF. In DNA form, the CDR3 reads TGTGCCAGCAGTTCCGGGACAGGCTTAGAGGGCTACACCTTC.

This rearrangement joins TRBV2 to TRBJ2-1; 13 positions agree with TRBD2. The CDR3 totals 17 residues. Per the germline V gene, CDR1 is SNHLY and CDR2 is FYNNEI. The V segment lost 5 bases and the J segment 0 bases; nucleotides outside the gene matches: 4. The CDR3 protein is CASSQLAGGSSYNEQFF. The CDR3 DNA reads TGTGCCAGCAGTCAACTAGCGGGAGGGAGCTCCTACAATGAGCAGTTCTTC. The full variable domain, completed using reference TRBV2 and TRBJ2-1, is EPEVTQTPSHQVTQMGQEVILRCVPISNHLYFYWYRQILGQKVEFLVSFYNNEISEKSEIFDDQFSVERPDGSNFTLKIRSTKLEDSAMYFCASSQLAGGSSYNEQFFGPGTRLTVL.

The rearrangement joins TRBV14 to TRBJ2-1, with TRBD2 matching over 8 bases. The ends lost 1 base at V and 8 bases at J; junction bases unmatched: 4. Germline CDR1 reads SGHDN; CDR2 reads FVKESK. The length of the CDR3 is 14 residues. In nucleotides, the CDR3 is TGTGCCAGCAGCCAAGGGCGGGGGGCGTATGAGCAGTTCTTC. It encodes CASSQGRGAYEQFF. The whole variable domain, filled in from reference TRBV14 and TRBJ2-1, reads EAGVTQFPSHSVIEKGQTVTLRCDPISGHDNLYWYRRVMGKEIKFLLHFVKESKQDESGMPNNRFLAERTGGTYSTLKVQPAELEDSGVYFCASSQGRGAYEQFFGPGTRLTVL.

The V and J genes are TRBV11-2 and TRBJ2-7; 13 nucleotides match TRBD2. Germline V CDR1 and CDR2: SGHAT, FQNNGV. The CDR3 has 18 amino acids. The trim removed 4 bases at V and 0 bases at J, leaving 9 bases unmatched. The CDR3 bases are TGTGCCAGCAGCTCTGGACTAGCGGGAGCCTCCAGCTCCTACGAGCAGTACTTC. As protein: CASSSGLAGASSSYEQYF. Complete variable domain (other parts from reference TRBV11-2 and TRBJ2-7): EAGVAQSPRYKIIEKRQSVAFWCNPISGHATLYWYQQILGQGPKLLIQFQNNGVVDDSQLPKDRFSAERLKGVDSTLKIQPAKLEDSAVYLCASSSGLAGASSSYEQYFGPGTRLTVT.

V and J are TRBV19 and TRBJ1-4, with D maybe TRBD1 (5 bases). The ends were cut back, 5 bases at V and 6 bases at J, with 13 bases in the middle. Germline lookup yields CDR1 LNHDA and CDR2 SQIVND (reference sequence). CDR3 length: 14 residues. The CDR3 DNA reads TGTGCCAGTAGTGCCAGGGCATCGGATGAAAAACTGTTTTTT. Encoded protein: CASSARASDEKLFF.

The chain uses TRBV6-5 and TRBJ2-2, with 10 bases identical to TRBD1. V shed 5 bases, J shed 6 bases, and the junction held 3 bases outside the gene matches. The germline V gene encodes CDR1 MNHEY and CDR2 SVGAGI. The length of the CDR3 is 14 residues. The CDR3 region has the DNA TGTGCCAGCAGTCCGACAGGGGGCCCCGGGGAGCTGTTTTTT. Amino acids: CASSPTGGPGELFF.

The chain recombines TRBV5-1 with TRBJ1-2; possible D gene TRBD1, 6 bases. Germline V gene data show CDR1 as SGHRS and CDR2 as YFSETQ. The length of the CDR3 is 14 residues. The germline V and J ends were trimmed by 5 bases and 4 bases, with 15 bases remaining between them. The CDR3 loop reads CASREVQGLYGYTF. CDR3 DNA sequence: TGCGCCAGCAGGGAGGTACAGGGCCTCTATGGCTACACCTTC.

In nucleotides, the CDR3 is TGTGCCAGCAGCCCGGGACAGGTCGTATCCTACGAGCAGTACTTC. Encoded protein: CASSPGQVVSYEQYF. The chain joins TRBV7-6 to TRBJ2-7; 8 bases are a match to TRBD1. The J segment lost 1 base and the V segment lost 5 bases, leaving 7 bases of the junction unmatched. The V gene's germline CDR1 is SGHVS and CDR2 FNYEAQ. The CDR3 runs 15 residues.

The V and J genes are TRBV14 and TRBJ1-1; perhaps TRBD1 as D (6 bases). CDR1 is SGHDN and CDR2 is FVKESK in the germline V gene. V lost 1 base to trimming and J lost 6 bases, with 15 bases between them. This CDR3 has 15 residues. The CDR3 is CASSQGGQGMAEAFF. The CDR3 nucleotides read TGTGCCAGCAGCCAAGGGGGTCAGGGGATGGCTGAAGCTTTCTTT.

The chain links TRBV6-4 to TRBJ2-5; D possibly corresponds to TRBD1 (6 bases). CDR3 length equals 14 residues. With 3 bases removed from V and 3 bases from J, the gap between germline ends came to 11 bases. The germline V gene has CDR1 MRHNA and CDR2 SNTAGT. CDR3 amino acids: CASSEEGQKETQYF. The CDR3, as DNA: TGTGCCAGCAGTGAAGAGGGACAAAAAGAGACCCAGTACTTC.

The rearrangement uses TRBV19 and TRBJ1-1; 8 positions agree with TRBD1. J gave up 4 bases and V 6 bases, and 7 bases lay outside the gene matches. Germline CDR1 reads LNHDA; CDR2 reads SQIVND (reference sequence). The length of the CDR3 is 14 residues. The CDR3 nucleotides read TGTGCCAGTAGCGGACAGGGAAGGGGCACTGAAGCTTTCTTT. Translated: CASSGQGRGTEAFF.

The chain uses TRBV10-2 and TRBJ1-3, with D maybe TRBD1 (5 bases). The CDR3 has 15 amino acids. V was shortened by 4 bases and J by 0 bases, with 10 bases between the two germline ends. CDR1 is WSHSY, CDR2 SAAADI, per germline. The CDR3 reads CASSGDVTSGNTIYF. In DNA form, the CDR3 reads TGCGCCAGCAGTGGGGACGTAACCTCTGGAAACACCATATATTTT.